The 7 T cell receptor beta chains below all came from one sample that was sequenced in a study of blood T cell repertoires in COVID-19. Profiling relied on immunoSEQ multiplex PCR, and the TCRdb table lists in-frame clones only, not all of them. In the table there are hundreds of thousands of clones, nearly 85% of which are singletons. The sample consisted of peripheral blood. Receptors originate from a woman aged 25 to 39 with COVID-19, enrolled during active disease.

The V call is TRBV6-2 or TRBV6-3, the J call TRBJ2-2; 11 nucleotides line up with TRBD1. V shed 2 bases, J shed 6 bases, and the junction held 2 bases outside the gene matches. Germline V gene data show CDR1 as MNHEY and CDR2 as SVGEGT. The CDR3 length is 15 residues. The CDR3 nucleotides read TGTGCCAGCAGTTACCTGGGACAGGGGGCCGGGGAGCTGTTTTTT. Its protein is CASSYLGQGAGELFF.

This sequence joins TRBV7-2 and TRBJ2-5; 10 nucleotides match TRBD2. This CDR3 contains 16 residues. V was clipped by 5 bases and J by 5 bases; unmatched bases: 11. From germline, CDR1 is SGHTA and CDR2 FQGNSA. The CDR3 DNA follows: TGTGCCAGCAGCGCGTGGACTAGCGGTGGCCTGGAGACCCAGTACTTC. Protein sequence: CASSAWTSGGLETQYF.

This clone has a single count. V gene TRBV6-1 combines with J gene TRBJ1-3, with 8 bases matching TRBD1. CDR1 and CDR2 (germline): MNHNS, SASEGT. The J segment lost 0 bases and the V segment lost 4 bases, leaving 14 bases of the junction unmatched. The CDR3 has 19 amino acids. The CDR3 sequence: CASSAGTGANAHSGNTIYF. The CDR3 coding sequence is TGTGCCAGCAGTGCCGGGACAGGAGCGAACGCCCACTCTGGAAACACCATATATTTT.

This clone was seen just once. The chain couples TRBV28 to TRBJ1-2; TRBD1 might be the D (5 bases). The ends were cut back, 4 bases at V and 4 bases at J, with 16 bases in the middle. Germline-derived CDR1 and CDR2 are MDHEN and SYDVKM. The CDR3 extends over 15 amino acids. CDR3 loop: CASSSPRRAVYGYTF. The CDR3 bases are TGTGCCAGCAGTTCTCCCCGCAGGGCCGTCTATGGCTACACCTTC.

The V gene is TRBV7-9, the J gene TRBJ1-4; a possible D gene is TRBD1 (5 bases). With 7 bases removed from V and 5 bases from J, the gap between germline ends came to 17 bases. Germline V CDR1 and CDR2: SEHNR, FQNEAQ (reference sequence). CDR3 length equals 15 residues. The CDR3 nucleotides read TGTGCCAGCACCCGTTTAGGGGATCAAAATGAAAAACTGTTTTTT. It yields the protein CASTRLGDQNEKLFF.

A single count supports this clone. This chain links TRBV7-2 with TRBJ1-5; tentatively, D is TRBD1 (5 bases). Germline CDR1 is SGHTA and CDR2 is FQGNSA. The CDR3 spans 15 residues. V lost 3 bases, J lost 5 bases, and 14 bases lay in between. The CDR3 is CASSFSGGLDQPQHF. The DNA for the CDR3 is TGTGCCAGCAGCTTTTCCGGGGGTTTGGATCAGCCCCAGCATTTT.

The chain is built from TRBV7-6 and TRBJ2-1; 9 nucleotides line up with TRBD2. V gave up 2 bases and J gave up 8 bases; unmatched junction bases: 13. The germline gives CDR1 SGHVS, CDR2 FNYEAQ. This CDR3 comprises 17 residues. The DNA for the CDR3 is TGTGCCAGCAGCTTATTTATAACAGCGGGGGGCCATGATGAGCAGTTCTTC. Its translation is CASSLFITAGGHDEQFF.